This T cell receptor (beta chain) was sequenced during a study of post-analysis software for immune sequencing data. Study results and caveats: TRBV5-6, TRBV5-1 and TRBV20-1 were among four or five TRBV segments more frequent in patients than controls. Samples made in the same batch grouped tightly together by F measure. A significant reduction in normalized Chao1 diversity was observed in multiple sclerosis patients versus controls.

Unique-molecular-identifier-tagged TCR beta cDNA libraries were used. A single record per CDR3 protein comes from TCRdb applying MiXCR to the PCR reads. This sample has approximately 460,000 distinct CDR3 sequences, with less than 45% found just once. CDR1 DFQATT and CDR2 SNEGSKA come from the germline V gene (reference sequence). The CDR3 contains 13 residues. To note about this clonotype: Antigen unknown.

This TCR came from a girl under 18 with multiple sclerosis. What was sequenced was blood. The rearrangement joins TRBV20-1 to TRBJ2-2, with 7 nucleotides matching TRBD2. The CDR3 nucleotides read TGCAGCGGACTCGGGAGGTACACCGGGGAGCTGTTTTTT. Translation gives CSGLGRYTGELFF.